This TCR beta chain appears in the sequencing data of a study of cytomegalovirus exposure and HLA in healthy donors. Study findings and constraints: Upon later analysis, HLA-associated TCR beta chains proved more clonally expanded than other, equally common chains.

A single count supports this clone. Its antigen is not identified. Germline values: CDR1 SGHTA, CDR2 FQGNSA. Deletions cut 5 bases from V and 5 bases from J, with 22 bases between. CDR3 length: 16 amino acids. Researchers ran the PCR with 60 Vbeta and 13 Jbeta primers. Sequencing was performed with immunoSEQ multiplex PCR; in TCRdb, only in-frame clones are kept and a portion is missing. The sample contains 100,000 to 150,000 clones, roughly 80% of which appear only once. What was sequenced was PBMCs. The chain employs TRBV7-2 and TRBJ2-7; TRBD2 might be the D (6 bases). This TCR derives from a boy between 5 and 17 years old in good health and CMV-seronegative. The CDR3 coding sequence is TGTGCCAGCAGCCCGCGGCTAGCGTTGGGCGTTGACGAGCAGTACTTC. This gives the protein CASSPRLALGVDEQYF.